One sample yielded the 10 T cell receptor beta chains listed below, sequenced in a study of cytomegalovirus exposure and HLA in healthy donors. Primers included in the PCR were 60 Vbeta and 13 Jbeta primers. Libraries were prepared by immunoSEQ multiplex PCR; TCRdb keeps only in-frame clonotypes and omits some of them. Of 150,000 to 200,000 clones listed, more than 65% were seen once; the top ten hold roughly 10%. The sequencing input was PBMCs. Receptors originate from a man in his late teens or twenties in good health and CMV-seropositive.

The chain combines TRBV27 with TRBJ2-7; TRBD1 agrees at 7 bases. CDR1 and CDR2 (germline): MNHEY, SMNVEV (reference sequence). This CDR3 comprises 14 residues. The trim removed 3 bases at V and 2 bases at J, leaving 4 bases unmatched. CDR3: CASSLRGPTYEQYF. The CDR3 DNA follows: TGTGCCAGCAGTTTGAGGGGGCCGACCTACGAGCAGTACTTC.

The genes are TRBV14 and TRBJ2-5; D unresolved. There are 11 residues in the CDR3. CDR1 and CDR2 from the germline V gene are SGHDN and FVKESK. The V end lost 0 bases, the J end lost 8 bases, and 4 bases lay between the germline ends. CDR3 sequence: CASSQDQTQYF. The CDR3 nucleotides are TGTGCCAGCAGCCAAGACCAAACCCAGTACTTC.

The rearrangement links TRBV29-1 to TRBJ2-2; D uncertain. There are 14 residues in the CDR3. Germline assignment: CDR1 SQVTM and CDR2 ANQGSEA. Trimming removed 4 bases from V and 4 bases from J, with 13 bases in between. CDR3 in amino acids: CSVVTGLATGELFF. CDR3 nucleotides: TGCAGCGTTGTCACCGGGTTAGCCACCGGGGAGCTGTTTTTT.

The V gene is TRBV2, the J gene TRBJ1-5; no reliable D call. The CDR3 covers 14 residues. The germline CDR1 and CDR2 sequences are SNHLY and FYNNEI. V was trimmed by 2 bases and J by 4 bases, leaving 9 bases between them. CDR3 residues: CASSELSGNQPQHF. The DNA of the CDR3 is TGTGCCAGCAGTGAATTGTCCGGGAATCAGCCCCAGCATTTT.

CDR3 residues: CASSMDRGTNEKLFF. Written as DNA, the CDR3 is TGTGCCAGCAGCATGGACAGGGGCACTAATGAAAAACTGTTTTTT. The rearrangement uses TRBV7-9 and TRBJ1-4; the match to TRBD1 covers 9 bases. The germline gives CDR1 SEHNR, CDR2 FQNEAQ (reference sequence). The ends lost 5 bases at V and 2 bases at J; junction bases unmatched: 3. This CDR3 has 15 amino acids.

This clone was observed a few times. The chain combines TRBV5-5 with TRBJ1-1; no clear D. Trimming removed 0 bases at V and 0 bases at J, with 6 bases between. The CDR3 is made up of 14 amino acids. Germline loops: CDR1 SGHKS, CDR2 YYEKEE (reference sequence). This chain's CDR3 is CASSLDRLNTEAFF. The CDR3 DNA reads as TGTGCCAGCAGCTTGGACAGATTGAACACTGAAGCTTTCTTT. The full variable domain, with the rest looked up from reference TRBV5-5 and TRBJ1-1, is DAGVTQSPTHLIKTRGQQVTLRCSPISGHKSVSWYQQVLGQGPQFIFQYYEKEERGRGNFPDRFSARQFPNYSSELNVNALLLGDSALYLCASSLDRLNTEAFFGQGTRLTVV.

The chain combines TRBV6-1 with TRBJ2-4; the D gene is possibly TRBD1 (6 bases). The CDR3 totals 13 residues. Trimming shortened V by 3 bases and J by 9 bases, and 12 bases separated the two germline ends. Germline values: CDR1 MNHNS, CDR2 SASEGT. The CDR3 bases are TGTGCCAGCAGTGACAGGGGAATGGGCATTCAGTACTTC. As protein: CASSDRGMGIQYF.

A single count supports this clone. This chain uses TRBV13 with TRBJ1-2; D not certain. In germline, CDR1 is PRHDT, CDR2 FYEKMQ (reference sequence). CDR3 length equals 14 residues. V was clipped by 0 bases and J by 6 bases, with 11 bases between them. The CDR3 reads CASSLGRTDHGYTF. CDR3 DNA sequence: TGTGCCAGCAGCTTAGGCCGTACAGACCATGGCTACACCTTC.

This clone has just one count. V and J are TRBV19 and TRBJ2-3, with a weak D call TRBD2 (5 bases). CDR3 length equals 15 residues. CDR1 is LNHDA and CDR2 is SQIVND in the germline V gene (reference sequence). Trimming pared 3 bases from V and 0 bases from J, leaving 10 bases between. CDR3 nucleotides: TGTGCCAGTAGTATCGTTGGCGGGAGCACAGATACGCAGTATTTT. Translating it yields CASSIVGGSTDTQYF. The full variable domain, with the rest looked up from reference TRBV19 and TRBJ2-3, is DGGITQSPKYLFRKEGQNVTLSCEQNLNHDAMYWYRQDPGQGLRLIYYSQIVNDFQKGDIAEGYSVSREKKESFPLTVTSAQKNPTAFYLCASSIVGGSTDTQYFGPGTRLTVL.

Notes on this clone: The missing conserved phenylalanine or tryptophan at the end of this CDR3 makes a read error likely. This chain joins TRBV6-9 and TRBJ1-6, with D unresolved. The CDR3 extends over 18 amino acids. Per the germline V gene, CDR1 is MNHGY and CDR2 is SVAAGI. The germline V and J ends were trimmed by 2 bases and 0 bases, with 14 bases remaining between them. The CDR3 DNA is TGTGCCAGCAGTTATCGTGAACTGAAAAGCTCCTATAATTCACCCCTCCACCTT. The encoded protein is CASSYRELKSSYNSPLHL.